This TCR beta chain was profiled in a study of blood T cell repertoires in COVID-19. Overall study: The cDNA or gDNA used as material had been derived from T cells, B-cell-depleted T cells, or PBMCs.

Trimming took 5 bases from V and 0 from J, leaving 11 bases between them. This CDR3 spans 15 amino acids. Germline loops: CDR1 SGHAT, CDR2 FQNNGV. In the source study's methods: Using reference gene primer amplification, nucleated cell counts were estimated. Assay: immunoSEQ multiplex PCR; the TCRdb copy retains only in-frame clones and omits some. That table is the source of V, J and clone size, and D and trimming were worked out from the DNA. Of fewer than 300,000 clones in the sample, 80% to 90% were seen once. Seattle's cohort entered during active infection and was followed longitudinally. V and J are TRBV11-2 and TRBJ1-5; D might be TRBD1 (6 bases). This TCR was recovered from a woman aged 25 to 39 with COVID-19, enrolled during active disease. The sample consisted of peripheral blood. CDR3 sequence reads: CASSPGTHSNQPQHF. The CDR3 DNA sequence: TGTGCCAGCAGCCCCGGGACACATAGCAATCAGCCCCAGCATTTT.